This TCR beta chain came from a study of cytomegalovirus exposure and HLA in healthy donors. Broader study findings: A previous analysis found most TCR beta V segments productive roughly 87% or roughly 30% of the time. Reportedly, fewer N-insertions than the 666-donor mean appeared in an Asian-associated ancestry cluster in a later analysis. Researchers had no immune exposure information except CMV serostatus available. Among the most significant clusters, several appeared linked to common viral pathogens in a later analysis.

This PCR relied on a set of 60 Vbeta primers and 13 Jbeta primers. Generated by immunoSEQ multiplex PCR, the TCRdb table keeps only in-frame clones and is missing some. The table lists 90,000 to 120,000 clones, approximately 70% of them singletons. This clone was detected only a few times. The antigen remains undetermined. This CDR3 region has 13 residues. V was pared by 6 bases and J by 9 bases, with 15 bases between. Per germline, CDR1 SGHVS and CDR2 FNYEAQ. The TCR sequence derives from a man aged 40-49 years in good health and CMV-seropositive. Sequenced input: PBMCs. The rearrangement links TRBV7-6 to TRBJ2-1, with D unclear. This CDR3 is CASSSTVGSEQFF. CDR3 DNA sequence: TGTGCCAGCAGTTCAACGGTCGGTAGTGAGCAGTTCTTC.